The 21 T cell receptor beta chains listed next were all sequenced from one sample in a study of breast tumors, draining lymph nodes, adjacent tissues. Samples came from axillary lymph nodes draining the breast cancer. MiXCR, run by TCRdb on the multiplex PCR reads, gives a single entry per CDR3 protein. Among 100,000 to 150,000 distinct CDR3 sequences, around 24% were seen once, and the ten largest hold roughly 2.7%. Sequenced input: axillary lymph node tissue. These receptors originate from a female donor with breast cancer. Some clones in this sample may be carry-over from other donors' samples.

The chain combines TRBV6-1 with TRBJ2-7; 8 bases are a match to TRBD2. The CDR3 runs to 18 residues. V lost 1 base, J lost 3 bases, and 14 bases stayed unmatched. Germline lookup yields CDR1 MNHNS and CDR2 SASEGT. This CDR3 reads CASSEVLVTSGNFYEQYF. CDR3 in DNA: TGTGCCAGCAGTGAAGTCCTTGTAACTAGCGGAAACTTCTACGAGCAGTACTTC.

V is TRBV25-1 and J is TRBJ2-1, with 7 bases fitting TRBD1. The CDR3 has 14 amino acids. J was trimmed by 5 bases and V by 5 bases; bases with no gene match: 6. Germline loops: CDR1 MGHDK, CDR2 SYGVNS. The CDR3 region is CASSRGQIHNEQFF. DNA of the CDR3: TGTGCCAGCAGTCGGGGACAGATACACAATGAGCAGTTCTTC.

The V and J genes are TRBV5-8 and TRBJ2-5, with 12 bases identical to TRBD2. Losses at the gene ends were 4 bases for V and 5 bases for J; bases not matched to a gene: 3. Germline V gene data show CDR1 as SGHTS and CDR2 as YDEGEE. The CDR3 covers 14 residues. DNA of the CDR3: TGTGCCAGCAGCCAAACTAGCGGGGGGGAGACCCAGTACTTC. It yields the protein CASSQTSGGETQYF. The variable domain in full, completed from reference TRBV5-8 and TRBJ2-5, reads EAGVTQSPTHLIKTRGQQATLRCSPISGHTSVYWYQQALGLGLQFLLWYDEGEERNRGNFPPRFSGRQFPNYSSELNVNALELEDSALYLCASSQTSGGETQYFGPGTRLLVL.

Of note for this clonotype: Mismatch with germline at one junction end may stem from a read error. This rearrangement joins TRBV3-1 to TRBJ1-3, with a weak D call TRBD1 (6 bases). The length of the CDR3 is 16 residues. Germline CDR1 LGHDT, CDR2 YNNKEL (reference sequence). CDR3 DNA: TGTGCCAGCAGCCAAGATCCGGGGGCGCGGGGAAGCACCATATATTTT. Protein product: CASSQDPGARGSTIYF.

This clonotype was seen at least ten times. V usage is TRBV7-8 and J usage is TRBJ2-1; TRBD2 might be the D (6 bases). The CDR3 is 16 amino acids. V gave up 5 bases and J gave up 0 bases, with 14 bases separating them. The germline V gene has CDR1 SGHVS and CDR2 FQNEAQ. The DNA of the CDR3 is TGTGCCAGCAGCCCGGGACGGGAGAGCTCCTACAATGAGCAGTTCTTC. Its translation is CASSPGRESSYNEQFF.

This clonotype was seen repeatedly, ten times or more. V gene TRBV19 combines with J gene TRBJ2-1; perhaps TRBD2 as D (5 bases). The CDR3 contains 15 residues. CDR1 is LNHDA, CDR2 SQIVND, per germline (reference sequence). The V and J ends lost 3 bases and 6 bases respectively, with 15 bases between them. CDR3 loop: CASSIKSGGGNEQFF. CDR3 in DNA: TGTGCCAGTAGTATTAAGAGCGGAGGTGGCAATGAGCAGTTCTTC.

The sample holds one count of this clonotype. This may be a read error: a much more frequent sequence differs by one nucleotide. The chain has TRBV5-6 and TRBJ1-2; D is undetermined. The CDR3 is 12 residues long. V lost 4 bases to trimming and J lost 13 bases, with 17 bases between them. CDR1 is SGHDT and CDR2 is YYEEEE in the germline V gene. CDR3 protein: CASSQSGLSFTF. The CDR3 region has the DNA TGTGCCAGCAGCCAAAGCGGACTGTCTTTCACCTTC.

This clonotype was seen only once. A much larger clone differs by one base, so this may be a read error. The chain combines TRBV4-1 with TRBJ2-5; 7 bases line up with TRBD2. Losses at the gene ends were 5 bases for V and 2 bases for J; bases not matched to a gene: 11. Germline loops: CDR1 MGHRA, CDR2 YSYEKL. There are 16 residues in the CDR3. The CDR3 DNA reads TGCGCCAGCAGCGCACTCCTAAGCGGGATTCAAGAGACCCAGTACTTC. It codes for CASSALLSGIQETQYF.

Ten or more counts support this clonotype. This sequence joins TRBV20-1 and TRBJ2-5; maybe TRBD2 (7 bases). The V gene's germline CDR1 is DFQATT and CDR2 SNEGSKA (reference sequence). With 2 bases removed from V and 5 bases from J, the gap between germline ends came to 18 bases. This CDR3 spans 15 amino acids. The CDR3 loop reads CSARPLGGAGETQYF. The CDR3 DNA reads TGCAGTGCTAGACCCTTGGGGGGGGCAGGGGAGACCCAGTACTTC.

This clonotype was detected only a few times. The V call is TRBV28, the J call TRBJ1-3; 10 bases align to TRBD1. CDR3 size: 14 residues. With 8 bases clipped from V and 0 bases from J, the junction kept 1 base outside the gene matches. The germline V gene has CDR1 MDHEN and CDR2 SYDVKM. CDR3 coding DNA: TGTGCCAGCCGGACAGGGGGCTCTGGAAACACCATATATTTT. Protein product: CASRTGGSGNTIYF.

In this sample, this clonotype turned up many times. The chain employs TRBV12-3 or TRBV12-4 and TRBJ2-3; 7 bases align to TRBD1. This CDR3 comprises 14 residues. V dropped 5 bases and J dropped 6; count of bases not matched to a gene: 8. CDR3 DNA: TGTGCCAGCAGTCCAAACACAGGGGCTGATACGCAGTATTTT. The encoded protein is CASSPNTGADTQYF.

This clonotype was observed at least ten times. The chain couples TRBV20-1 to TRBJ2-1, with 7 bases fitting TRBD2. V dropped 0 bases and J dropped 10; count of bases not matched to a gene: 12. Germline CDR1 is DFQATT and CDR2 is SNEGSKA (reference sequence). CDR3 size: 15 residues. For the CDR3, the DNA is TGCAGTGCTAGAGATAGTCTAGCGGATATTAAAGAGCAGTTCTTC. Translated: CSARDSLADIKEQFF.

The rearrangement joins TRBV7-3 to TRBJ2-3; 11 bases are a match to TRBD2. Germline-derived CDR1 and CDR2 are SGHTA and FQGTGA. Unmatched junction bases numbered 5, after V lost 3 bases and J lost 3 bases. The CDR3 is 16 amino acids. In nucleotides, the CDR3 is TGTGCCAGCAGCTTGACCGGGACTAGCGGAACAGATACGCAGTATTTT. This gives the protein CASSLTGTSGTDTQYF. Full variable domain (missing parts from reference TRBV7-3 and TRBJ2-3): GAGVSQTPSNKVTEKGKYVELRCDPISGHTALYWYRQSLGQGPEFLIYFQGTGAADDSGLPNDRFFAVRPEGSVSTLKIQRTERGDSAVYLCASSLTGTSGTDTQYFGPGTRLTVL.

This chain joins TRBV19 and TRBJ2-2; 7 bases are shared with TRBD2. CDR3 size: 16 residues. The V gene end was trimmed by 3 bases and the J gene end by 1 base; junction bases not matched to a gene: 5. From germline, CDR1 is LNHDA and CDR2 SQIVND (reference sequence). The CDR3 sequence: CASSINGRRNTGELFF. The CDR3 bases are TGTGCCAGTAGTATTAACGGGAGGCGGAACACCGGGGAGCTGTTTTTT. Combining the CDR3 with reference TRBV19 and TRBJ2-2 gives the whole variable domain DGGITQSPKYLFRKEGQNVTLSCEQNLNHDAMYWYRQDPGQGLRLIYYSQIVNDFQKGDIAEGYSVSREKKESFPLTVTSAQKNPTAFYLCASSINGRRNTGELFFGEGSRLTVL.

This clonotype was detected ten times or more. V usage is TRBV19 and J usage is TRBJ2-3; D may be TRBD2 (5 bases). The CDR3 runs to 14 residues. Germline V gene sequence: CDR1 LNHDA, CDR2 SQIVND (reference sequence). Deletions cut 4 bases from V and 7 bases from J, with 15 bases between. The chain's CDR3 is CASSKEAGGNTQYF. The DNA for the CDR3 is TGTGCCAGTAGTAAGGAGGCCGGTGGAAATACGCAGTATTTT.

This clonotype was recorded at least ten times. J is TRBJ2-3 and V is TRBV6-4; 10 bases match TRBD2. This CDR3 contains 15 residues. V dropped 5 bases and J dropped 4; count of bases not matched to a gene: 6. Germline V CDR1 and CDR2: MRHNA, SNTAGT. The CDR3 region has the DNA TGTGCCAGCAGTCAGAGCGGGAGGGCCGCAGATACGCAGTATTTT. This translates into CASSQSGRAADTQYF.

This clonotype was detected many times. This sequence joins TRBV5-1 and TRBJ1-3; tentative D call: TRBD1 (5 bases). Trimming removed 0 bases at V and 3 bases at J, with 10 bases between. The CDR3 totals 15 residues. Germline CDR1 is SGHRS and CDR2 is YFSETQ. For the CDR3, the DNA is TGCGCCAGCAGCTTGGCCGGGGGAAGTGGAAACACCATATATTTT. As protein: CASSLAGGSGNTIYF.

J is TRBJ2-4 and V is TRBV29-1, with no clear D. Germline assignment: CDR1 SQVTM and CDR2 ANQGSEA. The V and J ends lost 6 bases and 5 bases respectively, with 20 bases between them. CDR3 length equals 15 residues. CDR3 loop: CSVKATPAQENIQYF. CDR3 coding DNA: TGCAGCGTAAAGGCCACCCCAGCACAAGAAAACATTCAGTACTTC.

This clonotype has a count of ten or more. The chain recombines TRBV29-1 with TRBJ2-2; 11 nucleotides align to TRBD2. Trimming took 5 bases from V and 0 from J; bases not matched to a gene: 2. This CDR3 spans 15 amino acids. Per germline, CDR1 SQVTM and CDR2 ANQGSEA. The CDR3 sequence is CSVRLAGPNTGELFF. The CDR3 DNA is TGCAGCGTTCGACTAGCGGGGCCGAACACCGGGGAGCTGTTTTTT.

By share of the sample, this clonotype is medium-sized (0.01 to 0.1%). The CDR3 sequence: CASSLGRGSYNEQFF. CDR3 DNA: TGTGCCAGCAGCTTAGGGCGGGGCTCCTACAATGAGCAGTTCTTC. The V gene is TRBV13, the J gene TRBJ2-1; D is perhaps TRBD2 (6 bases). The length of the CDR3 is 15 residues. Germline CDR1 reads PRHDT; CDR2 reads FYEKMQ (reference sequence). Trimming left V 0 bases short and J 0 bases short, with 6 bases between. Filled out from reference TRBV13 and TRBJ2-1, the complete variable domain reads AAGVIQSPRHLIKEKRETATLKCYPIPRHDTVYWYQQGPGQDPQFLISFYEKMQSDKGSIPDRFSAQQFSDYHSELNMSSLELGDSALYFCASSLGRGSYNEQFFGPGTRLTVL.

This clonotype was counted many times. The chain combines TRBV9 with TRBJ2-2; TRBD2 matches 8 bases. V lost 2 bases and J lost 6; bases outside the gene matches: 6. The CDR3 loop spans 15 amino acids. Germline CDR1 is SGDLS and CDR2 is YYNGEE. For the CDR3, the DNA is TGTGCCAGCAGCGTTGAACTAGCGGAGGCCGGGGAGCTGTTTTTT. Translating gives CASSVELAEAGELFF.